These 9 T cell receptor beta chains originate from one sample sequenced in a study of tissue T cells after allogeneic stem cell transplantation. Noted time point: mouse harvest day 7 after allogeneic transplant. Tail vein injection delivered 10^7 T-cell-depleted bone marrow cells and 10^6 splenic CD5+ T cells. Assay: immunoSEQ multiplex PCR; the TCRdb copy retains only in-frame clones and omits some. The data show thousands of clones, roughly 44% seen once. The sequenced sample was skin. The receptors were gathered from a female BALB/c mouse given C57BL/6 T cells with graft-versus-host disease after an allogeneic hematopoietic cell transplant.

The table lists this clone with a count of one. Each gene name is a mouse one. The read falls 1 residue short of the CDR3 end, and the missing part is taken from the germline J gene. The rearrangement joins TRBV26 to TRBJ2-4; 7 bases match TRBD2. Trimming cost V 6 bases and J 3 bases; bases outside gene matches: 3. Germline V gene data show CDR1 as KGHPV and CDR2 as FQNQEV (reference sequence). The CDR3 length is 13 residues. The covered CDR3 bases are TGTGCCAGCAGCGGACTGGCCCAAAACACCTTGTAC. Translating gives CASSGLAQNTLY. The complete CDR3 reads CASSGLAQNTLYF.

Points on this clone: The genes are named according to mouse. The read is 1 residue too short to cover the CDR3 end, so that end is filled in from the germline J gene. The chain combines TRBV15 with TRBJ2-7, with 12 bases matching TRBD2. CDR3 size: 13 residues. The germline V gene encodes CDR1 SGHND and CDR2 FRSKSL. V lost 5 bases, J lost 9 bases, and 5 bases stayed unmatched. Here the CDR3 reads CASSPGLGGGQYF. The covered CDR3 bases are TGTGCCAGCAGTCCGGGACTGGGGGGAGGACAGTAC.

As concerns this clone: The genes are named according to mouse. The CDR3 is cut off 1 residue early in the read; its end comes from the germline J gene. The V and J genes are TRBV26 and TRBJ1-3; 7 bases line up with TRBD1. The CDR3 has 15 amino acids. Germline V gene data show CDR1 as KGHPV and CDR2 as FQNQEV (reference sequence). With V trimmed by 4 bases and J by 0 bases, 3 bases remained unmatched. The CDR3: CASSPGQFSGNTLYF. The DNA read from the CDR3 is TGTGCCAGCAGTCCGGGACAGTTTTCTGGAAATACGCTCTAT.

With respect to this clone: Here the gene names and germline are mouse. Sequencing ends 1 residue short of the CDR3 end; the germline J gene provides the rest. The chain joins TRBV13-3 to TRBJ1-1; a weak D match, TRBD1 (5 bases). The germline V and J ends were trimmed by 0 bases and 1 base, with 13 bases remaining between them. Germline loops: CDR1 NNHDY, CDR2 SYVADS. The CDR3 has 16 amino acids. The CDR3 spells CASSDVRVGINTEVFF. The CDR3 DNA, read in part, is TGTGCCAGCAGTGATGTCAGGGTTGGAATAAACACAGAAGTCTTC.

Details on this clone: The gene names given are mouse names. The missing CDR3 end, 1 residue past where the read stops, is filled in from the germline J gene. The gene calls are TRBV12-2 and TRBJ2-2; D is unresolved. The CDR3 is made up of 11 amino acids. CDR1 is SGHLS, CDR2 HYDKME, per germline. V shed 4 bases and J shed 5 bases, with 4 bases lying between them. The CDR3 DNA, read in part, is TGTGCCAGCTCCCCTACCGGGCAGCTCTAC. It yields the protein CASSPTGQLY. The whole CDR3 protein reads CASSPTGQLYF.

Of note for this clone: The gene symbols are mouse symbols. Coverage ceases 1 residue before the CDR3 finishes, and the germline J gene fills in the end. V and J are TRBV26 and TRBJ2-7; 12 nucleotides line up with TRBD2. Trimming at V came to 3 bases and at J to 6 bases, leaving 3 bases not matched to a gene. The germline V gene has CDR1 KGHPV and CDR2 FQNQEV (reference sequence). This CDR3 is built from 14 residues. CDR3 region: CASSLDWGGSEQYF. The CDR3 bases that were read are TGTGCCAGCAGTCTAGACTGGGGGGGCTCTGAACAGTAC.

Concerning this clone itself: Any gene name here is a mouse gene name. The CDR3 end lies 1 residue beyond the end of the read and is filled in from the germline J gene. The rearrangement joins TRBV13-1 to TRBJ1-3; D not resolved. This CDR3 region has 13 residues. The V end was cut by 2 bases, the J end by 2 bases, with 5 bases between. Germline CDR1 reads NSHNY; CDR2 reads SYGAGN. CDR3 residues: CASSDDTGNTLYF. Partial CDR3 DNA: TGTGCCAGCAGTGACGACACTGGAAATACGCTCTAT.

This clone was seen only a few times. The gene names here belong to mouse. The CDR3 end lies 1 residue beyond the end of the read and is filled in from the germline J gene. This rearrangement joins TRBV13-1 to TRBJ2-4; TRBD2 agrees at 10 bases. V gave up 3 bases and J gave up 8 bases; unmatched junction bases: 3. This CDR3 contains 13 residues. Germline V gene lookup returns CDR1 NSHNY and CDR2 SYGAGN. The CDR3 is CASSGLGGGTLYF. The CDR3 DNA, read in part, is TGTGCCAGCAGTGGACTGGGGGGCGGCACCTTGTAC.

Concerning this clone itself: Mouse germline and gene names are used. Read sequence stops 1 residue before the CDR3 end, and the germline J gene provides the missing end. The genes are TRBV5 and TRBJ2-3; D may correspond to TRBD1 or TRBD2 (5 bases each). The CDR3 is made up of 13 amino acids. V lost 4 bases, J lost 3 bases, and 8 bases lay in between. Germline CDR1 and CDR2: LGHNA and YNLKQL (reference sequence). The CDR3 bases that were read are TGTGCCAGCAGCCGGCGGGGGGCAGAAACGCTGTAT. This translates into CASSRRGAETLY. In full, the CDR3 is CASSRRGAETLYF.